This TCR beta chain was identified in a study of cytomegalovirus exposure and HLA in healthy donors. The PCR used 60 Vbeta and 13 Jbeta primers. Libraries were prepared by immunoSEQ multiplex PCR; TCRdb keeps only in-frame clonotypes and omits some of them. There are fewer than 200,000 clones in the sample; about 80% occur only once, and around a tenth lies in the top ten. V was cut by 0 bases and J by 10 bases, with 10 bases left in between. CDR3 size: 13 residues. Germline lookup yields CDR1 SGHRS and CDR2 YFSETQ. This TCR was recovered from a man aged 18 to 35 in good health and CMV-seropositive. The sample was PBMCs. This rearrangement joins TRBV5-1 to TRBJ1-4; D is possibly TRBD1 (5 bases). The CDR3 coding sequence is TGCGCCAGCAGCTTGGGCAGGGATGGAAAACTGTTTTTT. It is translated as CASSLGRDGKLFF.